These 20 T cell receptor beta chains were all obtained from the same sample, sequenced in a study of blood T cell repertoires in COVID-19. Clones were read by immunoSEQ multiplex PCR, and TCRdb kept only the in-frame ones, dropping some. The sample lists 100,000 to 150,000 clones, 81% occurring once. Input material: peripheral blood. Source of these receptors: a man aged 25-40 years with COVID-19, enrolled during active disease.

The sample holds a few counts of this clone. V usage is TRBV9 and J usage is TRBJ1-3; the D is unclear. Germline CDR1 SGDLS, CDR2 YYNGEE. CDR3 size: 15 residues. The ends were cut back, 2 bases at V and 1 base at J, with 10 bases in the middle. The CDR3 reads CASSVRPTSGNTIYF. Here the CDR3 DNA reads TGTGCCAGCAGCGTTCGTCCCACTTCTGGAAACACCATATATTTT.

V and J are TRBV28 and TRBJ2-7; TRBD1 agrees at 9 bases. The CDR3 contains 14 residues. With 7 bases clipped from V and 4 bases from J, the junction kept 8 bases outside the gene matches. The germline V gene encodes CDR1 MDHEN and CDR2 SYDVKM. CDR3 in amino acids: CASTENRGLYEQYF. CDR3 sequence (DNA): TGTGCCAGCACGGAAAACAGGGGGCTGTACGAGCAGTACTTC.

This chain links TRBV2 with TRBJ2-5, with D possibly matching TRBD1 (6 bases). The germline gives CDR1 SNHLY, CDR2 FYNNEI. Between the trimmed V and J ends, which lost 6 bases and 2 bases, there was a span of 10 bases. The CDR3 runs to 13 residues. DNA of the CDR3: TGTGCCAGCAGACAGGGACGGCAAGAGACCCAGTACTTC. Translation gives CASRQGRQETQYF.

The rearrangement joins TRBV27 to TRBJ2-1; 7 nucleotides align to TRBD2. Trimming cost V 3 bases and J 9 bases; bases outside gene matches: 2. Looked up from germline, CDR1 is MNHEY and CDR2 is SMNVEV (reference sequence). The CDR3 runs to 12 residues. Here the CDR3 DNA reads TGTGCCAGCAGTTTTTTAGCGGGTGAGCAGTTCTTC. Its translation is CASSFLAGEQFF.

The chain links TRBV27 to TRBJ1-1; possibly TRBD1 for D (6 bases). The germline CDR1 and CDR2 sequences are MNHEY and SMNVEV (reference sequence). This CDR3 contains 15 residues. Trimming left V 3 bases short and J 1 base short, with 12 bases between. In DNA form, the CDR3 reads TGTGCCAGCAGTTTGTACAGGGCAACGAACACTGAAGCTTTCTTT. It is translated as CASSLYRATNTEAFF.

This chain joins TRBV11-2 and TRBJ2-7; 11 nucleotides agree with TRBD1. The CDR3 length is 16 residues. V was clipped by 5 bases and J by 3 bases; unmatched bases: 9. From germline, CDR1 is SGHAT and CDR2 FQNNGV. CDR3 sequence: CASSLLEGTGGYEQYF. Written as DNA, the CDR3 is TGTGCCAGCAGCCTCCTGGAAGGGACAGGGGGCTACGAGCAGTACTTC.

The rearrangement joins TRBV12-3 or TRBV12-4 to TRBJ2-1; perhaps TRBD2 as D (6 bases). CDR3 size: 11 residues. V was pared by 8 bases and J by 12 bases, with 14 bases between. Written as DNA, the CDR3 is TGTGCCAGCGGGGGGTTGACTATGCAGTTCTTC. It specifies CASGGLTMQFF.

The chain joins TRBV5-1 to TRBJ2-7; 12 positions agree with TRBD2. The germline V gene has CDR1 SGHRS and CDR2 YFSETQ. CDR3 length: 17 residues. The V and J ends lost 1 base and 0 bases, in that order; junction bases with no gene match: 5. Here the CDR3 DNA reads TGCGCCAGCAGCTTGTGGACTAGCGGGGATAGCTCCTACGAGCAGTACTTC. It yields the protein CASSLWTSGDSSYEQYF. Filled out from reference TRBV5-1 and TRBJ2-7, the complete variable domain reads KAGVTQTPRYLIKTRGQQVTLSCSPISGHRSVSWYQQTPGQGLQFLFEYFSETQRNKGNFPGRFSGRQFSNSRSEMNVSTLELGDSALYLCASSLWTSGDSSYEQYFGPGTRLTVT.

This sequence joins TRBV28 and TRBJ1-4; D remains unclear. The CDR3 has 18 residues. Germline CDR1 and CDR2: MDHEN and SYDVKM. Trimming shortened V by 3 bases and J by 7 bases, and 24 bases separated the two germline ends. CDR3 DNA sequence: TGTGCCAGCAGTTTTCTTGTGTTTGAACGGAAACGCGGTGAAAAACTGTTTTTT. This translates into CASSFLVFERKRGEKLFF.

The chain combines TRBV24-1 with TRBJ1-1, with a weak D call TRBD1 (6 bases). Looked up from germline, CDR1 is KGHDR and CDR2 is SFDVKD. The CDR3 runs 13 residues. The V end lost 4 bases, the J end lost 8 bases, and 13 bases lay between the germline ends. The DNA of the CDR3 is TGTGCCACCAGTGACCCTGGGACACTAGAAGCTTTCTTT. It translates to CATSDPGTLEAFF.

The chain recombines TRBV5-6 with TRBJ2-3; 7 nucleotides align to TRBD1. The V and J ends lost 3 bases and 3 bases, in that order; junction bases with no gene match: 7. The CDR3 consists of 15 residues. Germline values: CDR1 SGHDT, CDR2 YYEEEE. DNA of the CDR3: TGTGCCAGCAGCTCTTACAGGGGTGGGACAGATACGCAGTATTTT. It yields the protein CASSSYRGGTDTQYF. Variable domain in full (rest from reference TRBV5-6 and TRBJ2-3): DAGVTQSPTHLIKTRGQQVTLRCSPKSGHDTVSWYQQALGQGPQFIFQYYEEEERQRGNFPDRFSGHQFPNYSSELNVNALLLGDSALYLCASSSYRGGTDTQYFGPGTRLTVL.

V usage is TRBV7-3 and J usage is TRBJ2-1; 8 bases agree with TRBD2. The germline V gene has CDR1 SGHTA and CDR2 FQGTGA. J gave up 5 bases and V 3 bases, and 6 bases lay outside the gene matches. CDR3 length: 15 residues. CDR3 region: CASSFSAGAHNEQFF. CDR3 nucleotide sequence: TGTGCCAGCAGCTTTTCAGCGGGGGCACACAATGAGCAGTTCTTC.

The count of this clone is one. The genes are TRBV2 and TRBJ1-1, with D tentatively TRBD1 (5 bases). This CDR3 is 13 amino acids long. The germline V gene has CDR1 SNHLY and CDR2 FYNNEI. The V end lost 4 bases, the J end lost 0 bases, and 6 bases lay between the germline ends. CDR3 sequence reads: CASSGQLNTEAFF. CDR3 DNA: TGTGCCAGCAGTGGACAGTTGAACACTGAAGCTTTCTTT.

This rearrangement joins TRBV11-2 to TRBJ2-7; 9 bases agree with TRBD1. Per germline, CDR1 SGHAT and CDR2 FQNNGV. The CDR3 contains 13 residues. Trimming removed 3 bases from V and 6 bases from J; junction bases left unmatched: 3. This CDR3 reads CASSLDRGSEQYF. As DNA, the CDR3 is TGTGCCAGCAGCTTGGACAGGGGTTCCGAGCAGTACTTC.

The V gene is TRBV19, the J gene TRBJ1-2; TRBD1 matches at 8 bases. The CDR3 sequence is 16 residues long. V was pared by 0 bases and J by 5 bases, with 8 bases of the junction left unmatched. Per the germline V gene, CDR1 is LNHDA and CDR2 is SQIVND (reference sequence). The CDR3 protein is CASSIDRQGIEYGYTF. The CDR3 nucleotides read TGTGCCAGTAGTATAGATCGACAGGGGATCGAATATGGCTACACCTTC.

This sequence joins TRBV28 and TRBJ2-7, with 10 bases lining up with TRBD1. The V gene's germline CDR1 is MDHEN and CDR2 SYDVKM. V shed 7 bases, J shed 2 bases, and the junction held 5 bases outside the gene matches. The CDR3 has 14 amino acids. The CDR3 coding sequence is TGTGCCAGCACGACCGGGACAGGGGCCTACGAGCAGTACTTC. Its protein is CASTTGTGAYEQYF.

The chain joins TRBV2 to TRBJ1-3, with D hard to call. The V end lost 8 bases, the J end lost 7 bases, and 18 bases lay between the germline ends. This CDR3 contains 14 residues. Germline V lookup: CDR1 SNHLY, CDR2 FYNNEI. CDR3 sequence (DNA): TGTGCCAGCTCCCAAGGCGGAAGCGTTAACACCATATATTTT. This sequence encodes CASSQGGSVNTIYF.

The chain carries TRBV27 and TRBJ1-1, with D uncertain. Trimming shortened V by 8 bases and J by 1 base, and 14 bases separated the two germline ends. Germline assignment: CDR1 MNHEY and CDR2 SMNVEV (reference sequence). The CDR3 contains 14 residues. Here the CDR3 reads CASRLRGENTEAFF. The CDR3 DNA reads as TGTGCCAGCCGACTCCGGGGAGAGAACACTGAAGCTTTCTTT.

Points on this clone: Its ends do not fully match the called genes, so a read error is possible. V usage is TRBV2 and J usage is TRBJ2-2, with D possibly TRBD2 on 6 matching bases. CDR3 size: 15 residues. Germline V gives CDR1 SNHLY, CDR2 FYNNEI. CDR3 protein: CASSEGQLAPGELFF. The CDR3 DNA is TGTGCCAGCAGCGAAGGGCAACTAGCTCCCGGGGAGCTGTTTTTT.

The rearrangement joins TRBV30 to TRBJ1-6; D is unresolved. Germline-derived CDR1 and CDR2 are GTSNPN and SVGIG (reference sequence). The CDR3 totals 13 residues. V lost 4 bases, J lost 10 bases, and 14 bases lay in between. CDR3 in DNA: TGTGCCTGGACCGTGGAAGGGAGATCACCCCTCCACTTT. Its protein is CAWTVEGRSPLHF.